This T cell receptor (beta chain) emerged from a study of blood T cell repertoires in COVID-19. The CDR3 spans 16 residues. Trimming removed 8 bases at V and 0 bases at J, with 17 bases between. Measured with immunoSEQ multiplex PCR; TCRdb has only the in-frame clones, and not every one. Of over 250,000 clones listed, roughly 87% are singletons. Those who participated ranged in age from about 18 to 89 years and resided in 24 US areas. The receptor's source is a woman aged 18-35 years who had recovered from COVID-19. The chain employs TRBV23-1 and TRBJ1-5, with a possible D match to TRBD1 (5 bases). TRBV23-1 is given ORF status, its function remaining uncertain. The source material was PBMCs or T cells enriched from blood (not recorded which). The DNA for the CDR3 is TGCGCCAGCGGGCCCAGGGCTTCCCCTAGCAATCAGCCCCAGCATTTT. This gives the protein CASGPRASPSNQPQHF.